Listed here are 16 T cell receptor beta chains from one sample, sequenced in a study of technical replicates of blood from a few donors. TCRdb's table, derived via immunoSEQ multiplex PCR, lists solely in-frame clones and lacks some. The sample has 74,000 or so clones, about 92% seen once. Sequenced input: T cells isolated from PBMCs. These receptors were collected from a human donor in good health.

This clone was picked up one time. The chain combines TRBV6-5 with TRBJ1-2; no definite D call. CDR3 length: 15 amino acids. V lost 3 bases and J lost 4, with 15 bases in between. Germline lookup yields CDR1 MNHEY and CDR2 SVGAGI. The CDR3 sequence: CASSYSTFSGYGYTF. The CDR3 DNA is TGTGCCAGCAGTTATTCTACCTTCTCTGGCTATGGCTACACCTTC.

This rearrangement joins TRBV19 to TRBJ2-7, with 8 bases identical to TRBD1. V lost 1 base and J lost 3; bases outside the gene matches: 5. CDR3 length: 15 residues. Germline-derived CDR1 and CDR2 are LNHDA and SQIVND (reference sequence). The CDR3 sequence is CASSIVPTGGYEQYF. As DNA, the CDR3 is TGTGCCAGTAGTATAGTCCCAACAGGGGGCTACGAGCAGTACTTC.

The chain couples TRBV27 to TRBJ1-1; D call uncertain. This CDR3 has 13 residues. Trimming cost V 6 bases and J 0 bases, with 8 bases left between them. CDR1 MNHEY and CDR2 SMNVEV come from the germline V gene (reference sequence). CDR3 residues: CASRAFMNTEAFF. The DNA for the CDR3 is TGTGCCAGCAGGGCCTTTATGAACACTGAAGCTTTCTTT.

The chain employs TRBV7-3 and TRBJ2-1; maybe TRBD1 (5 bases). The V gene's germline CDR1 is SGHTA and CDR2 FQGTGA. V lost 1 base and J 8 bases, leaving 12 bases between the germline ends. This CDR3 has 14 residues. CDR3 residues: CASSLRTIGHEQFF. As DNA, the CDR3 is TGTGCCAGCAGCTTAAGGACAATCGGCCATGAGCAGTTCTTC.

The chain employs TRBV11-3 and TRBJ2-3; possibly TRBD2 for D (5 bases). The germline V gene encodes CDR1 SGHNT and CDR2 YENEEA. The length of the CDR3 is 12 residues. V lost 1 base and J 6 bases, leaving 5 bases between the germline ends. The CDR3 DNA reads as TGTGCCAGCAGCTTAGGGGAGGATACGCAGTATTTT. It yields the protein CASSLGEDTQYF.

The chain is built from TRBV7-3 and TRBJ2-2, with D tentatively TRBD2 (5 bases). Germline V gene sequence: CDR1 SGHTA, CDR2 FQGTGA. The CDR3 contains 16 residues. V lost 3 bases and J lost 3, with 14 bases in between. CDR3 loop: CASSLLPKADTGELFF. CDR3 nucleotide sequence: TGTGCCAGCAGCTTGCTTCCTAAAGCGGACACCGGGGAGCTGTTTTTT.

The V and J genes are TRBV18 and TRBJ2-5; 7 nucleotides line up with TRBD2. CDR1 KGHSH and CDR2 LQKENI come from the germline V gene. J was trimmed by 2 bases and V by 2 bases; bases with no gene match: 14. This CDR3 comprises 18 residues. In DNA, the CDR3 is TGTGCCAGCTCACCAAAGGGAGGGCCGACATCCTTACAAGAGACCCAGTACTTC. The encoded protein is CASSPKGGPTSLQETQYF.

The J gene is TRBJ1-5, the V gene TRBV30; 8 bases are shared with TRBD1. This CDR3 comprises 15 residues. The V gene end was trimmed by 2 bases and the J gene end by 6 bases; junction bases not matched to a gene: 9. The germline V gene encodes CDR1 GTSNPN and CDR2 SVGIG (reference sequence). CDR3 sequence reads: CAWSSGQGAPQPQHF. The CDR3 bases are TGTGCCTGGAGTAGTGGCCAGGGGGCGCCTCAGCCCCAGCATTTT. The whole variable domain, remainder taken from reference TRBV30 and TRBJ1-5, is SQTIHQWPATLVQPVGSPLSLECTVEGTSNPNLYWYRQAAGRGLQLLFYSVGIGQISSEVPQNLSASRPQDRQFILSSKKLLLSDSGFYLCAWSSGQGAPQPQHFGDGTRLSIL.

J is TRBJ1-2 and V is TRBV28, with 8 bases that match TRBD1. Germline trimming cut 6 bases from V and 4 bases from J; bases unmatched to any gene: 7. Germline V CDR1 and CDR2: MDHEN, SYDVKM. There are 14 residues in the CDR3. The DNA of the CDR3 is TGTGCCAGCAGCCAACCGGGACAGGCCTATGGCTACACCTTC. Protein sequence: CASSQPGQAYGYTF.

This clone showed up just once. This chain uses TRBV6-5 with TRBJ1-5; the match to TRBD1 covers 8 bases. Germline CDR1 and CDR2: MNHEY and SVGAGI. With V trimmed by 6 bases and J by 0 bases, 4 bases remained unmatched. The CDR3 spans 15 residues. CDR3 protein: CASRAQGASNQPQHF. CDR3 DNA sequence: TGTGCCAGCAGGGCTCAGGGGGCTAGCAATCAGCCCCAGCATTTT.

The rearrangement uses TRBV18 and TRBJ2-1; 12 bases agree with TRBD2. The junction had 8 bases not matched to a gene; V was cut back by 4 bases and J by 7 bases. The CDR3 is made up of 16 amino acids. CDR1 KGHSH and CDR2 LQKENI come from the germline V gene. The CDR3 loop is CASSLRTSGTDNEQFF. As DNA, the CDR3 is TGTGCCAGCTCACTACGGACTAGCGGGACAGATAATGAGCAGTTCTTC.

The chain carries TRBV7-2 and TRBJ2-4, with D possibly matching TRBD1 (6 bases). CDR1 is SGHTA, CDR2 FQGNSA, per germline. V was shortened by 5 bases and J by 9 bases, with 20 bases between the two germline ends. The CDR3 extends over 15 amino acids. CDR3 DNA: TGTGCCAGCAGCCCTTACGAACAGGGAAGGGGCATTCAGTACTTC. Protein sequence: CASSPYEQGRGIQYF.

The chain employs TRBV28 and TRBJ2-7; D might be TRBD2 (5 bases). The V gene lost 2 bases and the J gene lost 0 bases, with 17 bases spanning the gap. The length of the CDR3 is 17 residues. Germline CDR1 reads MDHEN; CDR2 reads SYDVKM. The CDR3 DNA reads TGTGCCAGCAGTTTAAGCATGCCTGGCGGGCCCTCCTACGAGCAGTACTTC. Amino acid sequence: CASSLSMPGGPSYEQYF.

The V call is TRBV29-1, the J call TRBJ2-1, with a weak D call TRBD2 (5 bases). The CDR3 is 14 residues long. Trimming took off 5 bases at V and 6 bases at J, with 17 bases between the two ends. Germline CDR1 and CDR2: SQVTM and ANQGSEA. The CDR3 nucleotides are TGCAGCGTTTTTTTTGCGGGCGGACCCAATGAGCAGTTCTTC. Its protein is CSVFFAGGPNEQFF.

V and J are TRBV15 and TRBJ2-2; D perhaps matches TRBD2 (6 bases). Germline CDR1 is LNHNV and CDR2 is YYDKDF (reference sequence). The CDR3 has 17 residues. Trimming left V 0 bases short and J 8 bases short, with 19 bases between. In DNA form, the CDR3 reads TGTGCCACCAGCAGAGATCTTTTAAGGAGGGACTCGGGGGAGCTGTTTTTT. Amino acids: CATSRDLLRRDSGELFF. Filled out from reference TRBV15 and TRBJ2-2, the complete variable domain reads DAMVIQNPRYQVTQFGKPVTLSCSQTLNHNVMYWYQQKSSQAPKLLFHYYDKDFNNEADTPDNFQSRRPNTSFCFLDIRSPGLGDTAMYLCATSRDLLRRDSGELFFGEGSRLTVL.

The chain joins TRBV28 to TRBJ1-1; D may be TRBD1 (6 bases). Trimming removed 8 bases from V and 9 bases from J, with 19 bases in between. This CDR3 spans 13 amino acids. Germline V gives CDR1 MDHEN, CDR2 SYDVKM. The CDR3 region is CASEVGRQDQAFF. The CDR3 DNA is TGTGCCAGCGAGGTAGGGCGACAGGACCAAGCTTTCTTT.